One and the same sample provided the 3 T cell receptor beta chains below, sequenced in a study of PD-L1 blockade in urothelial cancer. TCRdb's copy holds only in-frame clones and misses some; the assay was immunoSEQ multiplex PCR. The sample records 35,000 to 40,000 clones, about 80% being singletons. This material consisted of PBMCs, taken around atezolizumab (anti-PD-L1) treatment. The receptor set was obtained from a man aged 65-85 years with urothelial cancer.

The chain has TRBV5-6 and TRBJ2-7, with D perhaps TRBD2 (6 bases). The CDR3 length is 17 residues. Trimming stripped 0 bases from V and 3 bases from J, with 19 bases between. Germline V CDR1 and CDR2: SGHDT, YYEEEE. The CDR3 protein is CASSLGLDGSFGYEQYF. CDR3 sequence (DNA): TGTGCCAGCAGCTTGGGTCTAGACGGGAGTTTCGGCTACGAGCAGTACTTC.

The chain carries TRBV7-9 and TRBJ2-1; D is possibly TRBD2 (6 bases). The CDR3 is 12 residues long. In germline, CDR1 is SEHNR, CDR2 FQNEAQ (reference sequence). Trimming took off 4 bases at V and 6 bases at J, with 7 bases between the two ends. CDR3: CASSWDSNEQFF. In DNA form, the CDR3 reads TGTGCCAGCAGCTGGGACTCCAATGAGCAGTTCTTC.

The chain has TRBV27 and TRBJ2-7; TRBD2 might be the D (6 bases). The CDR3 length is 14 residues. Per the germline V gene, CDR1 is MNHEY and CDR2 is SMNVEV (reference sequence). The V gene lost 3 bases and the J gene lost 0 bases, with 9 bases spanning the gap. CDR3 loop: CASSLRDVSYEQYF. In DNA, the CDR3 is TGTGCCAGCAGTTTGCGGGACGTCTCCTACGAGCAGTACTTC.